The 8 T cell receptor beta chains presented below share a single source sample, sequenced in a study of blood T cells in healthy people across ages. Then a second PCR, running about 6 to 11 cycles, was carried out with a sample-barcoded 5' primer and a J-beta primer mix. MiXCR was run by TCRdb on the 5' RACE reads, yielding one entry per CDR3 protein. This table has about 1.1 million distinct CDR3 sequences, 30% to 40% appearing once. Sequencing was carried out using blood. The source of these receptors is a man between 18 and 35 years old in good health.

V usage is TRBV7-2 and J usage is TRBJ2-3, with a weak D call TRBD2 (6 bases). The CDR3 is made up of 16 amino acids. CDR1 SGHTA and CDR2 FQGNSA come from the germline V gene. Trimming removed 3 bases from V and 1 base from J, with 14 bases in between. The CDR3 sequence: CASSFMIGGRTDTQYF. DNA for the CDR3: TGTGCCAGCAGCTTTATGATAGGAGGGCGCACAGATACGCAGTATTTT.

The chain is built from TRBV11-2 and TRBJ2-3, with 8 bases matching TRBD2. This CDR3 is built from 17 residues. Germline V gene lookup returns CDR1 SGHAT and CDR2 FQNNGV. Losses at the gene ends were 1 base for V and 0 bases for J; bases not matched to a gene: 6. The chain's CDR3 is CASSLGVRGGSTDTQYF. The CDR3 region has the DNA TGTGCCAGCAGCTTAGGGGTTCGGGGGGGAAGCACAGATACGCAGTATTTT. Variable domain in full (rest from reference TRBV11-2 and TRBJ2-3): EAGVAQSPRYKIIEKRQSVAFWCNPISGHATLYWYQQILGQGPKLLIQFQNNGVVDDSQLPKDRFSAERLKGVDSTLKIQPAKLEDSAVYLCASSLGVRGGSTDTQYFGPGTRLTVL.

V gene TRBV7-9 combines with J gene TRBJ1-5; 11 bases align to TRBD1. Germline CDR1 SEHNR, CDR2 FQNEAQ (reference sequence). This CDR3 contains 17 residues. The junction had 7 bases not matched to a gene; V was cut back by 5 bases and J by 1 base. The CDR3 bases are TGTGCCAGCAGCCGGTGGACAGGGGGCTCAAGCAATCAGCCCCAGCATTTT. It specifies CASSRWTGGSSNQPQHF.

This clonotype has at least ten counts. The chain employs TRBV9 and TRBJ2-3, with 10 bases fitting TRBD2. The CDR3 has 18 amino acids. Trimming cost V 0 bases and J 0 bases; bases outside gene matches: 7. Germline CDR1 SGDLS, CDR2 YYNGEE. CDR3 nucleotides: TGTGCCAGCAGCGTAGAGCGGGGGGGATTCACTAGCACAGATACGCAGTATTTT. Translating gives CASSVERGGFTSTDTQYF.

This chain connects TRBV28 to TRBJ2-5; D is tentatively TRBD1 or TRBD2 (6 bases each). The CDR3 runs 13 residues. The germline V and J ends were trimmed by 7 bases and 11 bases, with 20 bases remaining between them. Germline-derived CDR1 and CDR2 are MDHEN and SYDVKM. The CDR3, as DNA: TGTGCCAGCACCCTAAGAGGGGGGAATGAGCAGTACTTC. The encoded protein is CASTLRGGNEQYF.

This clonotype was detected a few times. The chain is built from TRBV4-1 and TRBJ1-4; D possibly corresponds to TRBD1 (5 bases). The CDR3 consists of 15 residues. Trimming removed 4 bases at V and 7 bases at J, with 16 bases between. CDR1 and CDR2 from the germline V gene are MGHRA and YSYEKL. CDR3 protein: CASSLVLRGPEKLFF. The CDR3 region has the DNA TGCGCCAGCAGCCTAGTCCTGAGGGGCCCTGAAAAACTGTTTTTT.

This clonotype occurred a few times. The J gene is TRBJ1-2, the V gene TRBV2, with 9 bases identical to TRBD1. Germline CDR1 and CDR2: SNHLY and FYNNEI. V lost 4 bases and J lost 4; bases outside the gene matches: 7. This CDR3 has 15 residues. The CDR3 loop reads CASSVTGQGTYGYTF. The CDR3 bases are TGTGCCAGCAGTGTCACGGGACAGGGAACCTATGGCTACACCTTC. The entire variable domain, with the rest obtained from reference TRBV2 and TRBJ1-2, is as follows: EPEVTQTPSHQVTQMGQEVILRCVPISNHLYFYWYRQILGQKVEFLVSFYNNEISEKSEIFDDQFSVERPDGSNFTLKIRSTKLEDSAMYFCASSVTGQGTYGYTFGSGTRLTVV.

This chain connects TRBV24-1 to TRBJ2-1; D may be TRBD1 (5 bases). The CDR3 consists of 16 residues. CDR1 and CDR2 (germline): KGHDR, SFDVKD. Trimming removed 3 bases from V and 1 base from J, with 12 bases in between. Here the CDR3 DNA reads TGTGCCACCAGTGATGCTGGCAGGGTATCCTACAATGAGCAGTTCTTC. Translated: CATSDAGRVSYNEQFF.